These 7 T cell receptor beta chains came from one sample sequenced in a study of blood T cell repertoires in COVID-19. The protocol was immunoSEQ multiplex PCR, while the TCRdb copy is restricted to in-frame clones and leaves out a portion. Of over 25,000 clones in the sample, 90% to 95% were seen once. Sequencing was done on a sample of peripheral blood. Receptors originate from a man between 60 and 70 years old with acute or convalescent COVID-19.

Written as DNA, the CDR3 is TGTGCCAGCAGTTTAGGGGGGGCCCAGTACTTC. It codes for CASSLGGAQYF. The V gene is TRBV27, the J gene TRBJ2-5; 7 nucleotides agree with TRBD2. V lost 2 bases, J lost 9 bases, and 0 bases stayed unmatched. The CDR3 consists of 11 residues. Germline V gene lookup returns CDR1 MNHEY and CDR2 SMNVEV (reference sequence).

J is TRBJ2-4 and V is TRBV18; 9 bases map to TRBD1. The V and J ends lost 3 bases and 0 bases, in that order; junction bases with no gene match: 6. Per the germline V gene, CDR1 is KGHSH and CDR2 is LQKENI. This CDR3 has 17 amino acids. DNA for the CDR3: TGTGCCAGCTCACCCCCGGGACAGGGACTAGCCAAAAACATTCAGTACTTC. Protein sequence: CASSPPGQGLAKNIQYF.

This clone was observed a few times. CDR3 protein: CASSGQGGGNTIYF. The CDR3 bases are TGTGCCAGTAGCGGACAGGGAGGTGGAAACACCATATATTTT. The chain employs TRBV19 and TRBJ1-3, with 8 bases that match TRBD1. CDR1 is LNHDA, CDR2 SQIVND, per germline (reference sequence). V dropped 6 bases and J dropped 3; count of bases not matched to a gene: 4. The CDR3 totals 14 residues. Supplemented by reference TRBV19 and TRBJ1-3, the full variable domain reads DGGITQSPKYLFRKEGQNVTLSCEQNLNHDAMYWYRQDPGQGLRLIYYSQIVNDFQKGDIAEGYSVSREKKESFPLTVTSAQKNPTAFYLCASSGQGGGNTIYFGEGSWLTVV.

The chain joins TRBV24-1 to TRBJ2-7; D not certain. With 6 bases removed from V and 3 bases from J, the gap between germline ends came to 5 bases. The CDR3 has 11 residues. Germline V gene lookup returns CDR1 KGHDR and CDR2 SFDVKD. The CDR3 spells CATSSGYEQYF. The CDR3 DNA reads TGTGCCACCAGTTCAGGCTACGAGCAGTACTTC.

The chain uses TRBV4-3 and TRBJ1-4; D perhaps matches TRBD1 (5 bases). CDR1 and CDR2 (germline): LGHNA, YSLEER. CDR3 size: 13 residues. Trimming stripped 0 bases from V and 12 bases from J, with 11 bases between. The DNA of the CDR3 is TGCGCCAGCAGCCAAGATCGGAGGGGCGAACTGTTTTTT. It codes for CASSQDRRGELFF.

V gene TRBV4-2 combines with J gene TRBJ1-6, with D possibly matching TRBD1 (6 bases). This CDR3 is built from 17 residues. V was pared by 1 base and J by 0 bases, with 10 bases between. Germline-derived CDR1 and CDR2 are LGHNA and YNFKEQ. The CDR3 coding sequence is TGTGCCAGCAGCCAAGGGGGAGGGGGCTCCTATAATTCACCCCTCCACTTT. Translated: CASSQGGGGSYNSPLHF.

This chain links TRBV7-9 with TRBJ1-4, with a weak D call TRBD1 (6 bases). In germline, CDR1 is SEHNR, CDR2 FQNEAQ (reference sequence). This CDR3 has 14 residues. Trimming removed 2 bases from V and 7 bases from J, with 11 bases in between. DNA for the CDR3: TGTGCCAGCAGCTTACAGGGGAAGAGTGAAAAACTGTTTTTT. This encodes CASSLQGKSEKLFF.